The 21 T cell receptor beta chains given below trace back to one sample, sequenced in a study of shared clonotypes between healthy human individuals. CD45RO negativity and positive selection for CCR7 defined naive CD8 cells, a population that excluded terminally differentiated effector memory CD45RA+ cells. The table came from immunoSEQ multiplex PCR; TCRdb's copy has only in-frame clones and leaves some out. The data contain hundreds of thousands of clones, nearly 95% of them singletons. Sequenced: naive CD8+ T cells sorted from blood. The receptors shown here come from a man aged 30 to 39 in good health.

The V call is TRBV28, the J call TRBJ1-2, with TRBD1 identical over 7 bases. CDR1 and CDR2 from the germline V gene are MDHEN and SYDVKM. Losses at the gene ends were 2 bases for V and 4 bases for J; bases not matched to a gene: 7. CDR3 length equals 15 residues. CDR3 sequence reads: CASSLHRDRIYGYTF. DNA for the CDR3: TGTGCCAGCAGTTTACACCGGGACAGAATCTATGGCTACACCTTC.

The J gene is TRBJ2-1, the V gene TRBV9; 7 bases map to TRBD2. Germline CDR1 reads SGDLS; CDR2 reads YYNGEE. The V gene end was trimmed by 1 base and the J gene end by 4 bases; junction bases not matched to a gene: 5. The CDR3 has 15 amino acids. CDR3 bases: TGTGCCAGCAGCGTATGGCTAGCGGAGTACAATGAGCAGTTCTTC. Translating gives CASSVWLAEYNEQFF.

The V call is TRBV9, the J call TRBJ2-1; 10 bases line up with TRBD2. With V trimmed by 3 bases and J by 5 bases, 5 bases remained unmatched. Germline lookup yields CDR1 SGDLS and CDR2 YYNGEE. CDR3 size: 15 residues. The CDR3 here is CASSARTSGNNEQFF. The CDR3 coding sequence is TGTGCCAGCAGCGCCCGGACTAGCGGAAACAATGAGCAGTTCTTC.

A single count supports this clone. The chain employs TRBV7-2 and TRBJ2-1, with 8 positions matching TRBD2. The germline V gene encodes CDR1 SGHTA and CDR2 FQGNSA. The CDR3 runs 15 residues. V dropped 4 bases and J dropped 0; count of bases not matched to a gene: 2. The CDR3 is CASSSGTSSYNEQFF. CDR3 in DNA: TGTGCCAGCAGCTCGGGGACTAGCTCCTACAATGAGCAGTTCTTC.

The genes are TRBV27 and TRBJ2-2, with D possibly TRBD1 on 5 matching bases. The CDR3 length is 15 residues. V was cut by 6 bases and J by 0 bases, with 11 bases left in between. Germline V CDR1 and CDR2: MNHEY, SMNVEV (reference sequence). The CDR3, as DNA: TGTGCCAGCAGCAGTGACAGCACGAACACCGGGGAGCTGTTTTTT. Translated: CASSSDSTNTGELFF.

V is TRBV7-6 and J is TRBJ2-7; 7 nucleotides line up with TRBD1. CDR3 length equals 16 residues. Trimming removed 2 bases from V and 2 bases from J; junction bases left unmatched: 9. Germline values: CDR1 SGHVS, CDR2 FNYEAQ. The CDR3 region is CASSLWGMGQTYEQYF. The CDR3 DNA is TGTGCCAGCAGCTTATGGGGGATGGGACAGACCTACGAGCAGTACTTC. Full variable domain (rest looked up from reference TRBV7-6 and TRBJ2-7): GAGVSQSPRYKVTKRGQDVALRCDPISGHVSLYWYRQALGQGPEFLTYFNYEAQQDKSGLPNDRFSAERPEGSISTLTIQRTEQRDSAMYRCASSLWGMGQTYEQYFGPGTRLTVT.

The genes are TRBV6-5 and TRBJ1-3; no reliable D call. This CDR3 is 14 amino acids long. The V and J ends lost 6 bases and 0 bases respectively, with 9 bases between them. The V gene's germline CDR1 is MNHEY and CDR2 SVGAGI. The chain's CDR3 is CASRKPGSGNTIYF. CDR3 nucleotides: TGTGCCAGCAGAAAGCCGGGCTCTGGAAACACCATATATTTT.

The rearrangement joins TRBV4-3 to TRBJ2-1, with 8 bases lining up with TRBD2. Germline CDR1 is LGHNA and CDR2 is YSLEER. V trimming: 4 bases; J trimming: 4 bases; junction bases outside the gene matches: 9. The CDR3 extends over 16 amino acids. This CDR3 reads CASSPGLGTRYNEQFF. The CDR3 bases are TGCGCCAGCAGCCCCGGTTTGGGGACTAGGTACAATGAGCAGTTCTTC.

The gene calls are TRBV7-9 and TRBJ2-1, with 8 bases fitting TRBD1. This CDR3 is 16 amino acids long. V was clipped by 2 bases and J by 4 bases; unmatched bases: 7. Germline V gene data show CDR1 as SEHNR and CDR2 as FQNEAQ (reference sequence). CDR3 nucleotide sequence: TGTGCCAGCAGCTTAATTCTTGGGACAGGTTACAATGAGCAGTTCTTC. Encoded protein: CASSLILGTGYNEQFF.

This clone came up once. This rearrangement joins TRBV10-3 to TRBJ2-1; D remains ambiguous. The germline V and J ends were trimmed by 5 bases and 8 bases, with 10 bases remaining between them. CDR3 length: 12 amino acids. CDR1 and CDR2 from the germline V gene are ENHRY and SYGVKD. The CDR3 loop reads CAISPSLHEQFF. The CDR3 DNA reads TGTGCCATCAGTCCGTCCCTCCATGAGCAGTTCTTC.

The chain employs TRBV11-2 and TRBJ2-7; D tentatively fits TRBD1 or TRBD2 (6 bases each). The CDR3 length is 14 residues. The germline V gene encodes CDR1 SGHAT and CDR2 FQNNGV. V was shortened by 1 base and J by 5 bases, with 12 bases between the two germline ends. The CDR3 sequence is CASSLVPGEDEQYF. Written as DNA, the CDR3 is TGTGCCAGCAGCTTAGTTCCAGGGGAGGACGAGCAGTACTTC.

A single count supports this clone. The V gene is TRBV28, the J gene TRBJ1-5, with D possibly TRBD1 on 5 matching bases. The CDR3 runs 15 residues. Between the trimmed V and J ends, which lost 0 bases and 6 bases, there was a span of 12 bases. The V gene's germline CDR1 is MDHEN and CDR2 SYDVKM. The CDR3 is CASSLWGGRGQPQHF. As DNA, the CDR3 is TGTGCCAGCAGTTTATGGGGGGGTCGGGGTCAGCCCCAGCATTTT.

On this clone: Other nucleotide sequences from this sample produce the same CDR3. The gene calls are TRBV11-2 and TRBJ2-3, with TRBD2 identical over 9 bases. The V segment lost 3 bases and the J segment 1 base; nucleotides outside the gene matches: 5. The CDR3 has 16 residues. Germline lookup yields CDR1 SGHAT and CDR2 FQNNGV. CDR3: CASSLELAGGTDTQYF. The CDR3 nucleotides read TGTGCCAGCAGCTTGGAACTAGCGGGTGGCACAGATACGCAGTATTTT.

The chain uses TRBV27 and TRBJ2-1; TRBD2 aligns across 8 bases. Unmatched junction bases numbered 7, after V lost 9 bases and J lost 6 bases. Germline values: CDR1 MNHEY, CDR2 SMNVEV (reference sequence). The CDR3 totals 13 residues. CDR3 DNA sequence: TGTGCCAGTATGGGCGGGGGGATCAATGAGCAGTTCTTC. It encodes CASMGGGINEQFF.

The CDR3 loop reads CASSVHPQGGTLGTDTQYF. The CDR3 coding sequence is TGTGCCAGCAGCGTCCACCCTCAGGGGGGGACGTTGGGCACAGATACGCAGTATTTT. This chain joins TRBV9 and TRBJ2-3; D might be TRBD1 or TRBD2, each matching 7 bases. Trimming removed 2 bases from V and 1 base from J, with 23 bases in between. The CDR3 extends over 19 amino acids. From germline, CDR1 is SGDLS and CDR2 YYNGEE.

The chain links TRBV10-2 to TRBJ1-2; the D is unclear. Germline V gives CDR1 WSHSY, CDR2 SAAADI. With 6 bases removed from V and 2 bases from J, the gap between germline ends came to 10 bases. The CDR3 has 13 amino acids. The CDR3 nucleotides read TGCGCCAGCAGGGACTTTGGAAACTATGGCTACACCTTC. It yields the protein CASRDFGNYGYTF.

V gene TRBV7-9 combines with J gene TRBJ2-7; the D gene is possibly TRBD1 (6 bases). The CDR3 is made up of 17 amino acids. Trimming stripped 4 bases from V and 3 bases from J, with 22 bases between. In germline, CDR1 is SEHNR, CDR2 FQNEAQ (reference sequence). The CDR3 coding sequence is TGTGCCAGCAGCTCCTCCGGGGACAAACCTTCGGGCTACGAGCAGTACTTC. This gives the protein CASSSSGDKPSGYEQYF.

V gene TRBV30 combines with J gene TRBJ1-2; maybe TRBD1 (6 bases). CDR3 length equals 15 residues. The V end lost 7 bases, the J end lost 5 bases, and 23 bases lay between the germline ends. Looked up from germline, CDR1 is GTSNPN and CDR2 is SVGIG (reference sequence). As DNA, the CDR3 is TGTGCCTACACCGCGACTGGACAGTTTATTTATGGCTACACCTTC. Translation: CAYTATGQFIYGYTF.

The rearrangement joins TRBV7-6 to TRBJ2-1; 13 bases are shared with TRBD2. There are 17 residues in the CDR3. Germline V gene sequence: CDR1 SGHVS, CDR2 FNYEAQ. Trimming removed 4 bases from V and 9 bases from J; junction bases left unmatched: 12. The CDR3 DNA sequence: TGTGCCAGCAGCTCCCCGGCGGGGACTAGCGGGAAGACTGAGCAGTTCTTC. Translated, it gives CASSSPAGTSGKTEQFF.

This chain links TRBV7-6 with TRBJ2-1; TRBD2 aligns across 14 bases. CDR3 length equals 14 residues. Losses at the gene ends were 5 bases for V and 9 bases for J; bases not matched to a gene: 3. Germline CDR1 reads SGHVS; CDR2 reads FNYEAQ. CDR3 in DNA: TGTGCCAGCAGCCCCGGGACTAGCGGGAGTGAGCAGTTCTTC. It is translated as CASSPGTSGSEQFF.

CDR3 in DNA: TGTGCCAGCGCGGACAGGCGAGGGAATCAGCCCCAGCATTTT. Its translation: CASADRRGNQPQHF. V is TRBV28 and J is TRBJ1-5, with 7 nucleotides matching TRBD1. Germline assignment: CDR1 MDHEN and CDR2 SYDVKM. The ends lost 8 bases at V and 4 bases at J; junction bases unmatched: 8. The CDR3 covers 14 residues.